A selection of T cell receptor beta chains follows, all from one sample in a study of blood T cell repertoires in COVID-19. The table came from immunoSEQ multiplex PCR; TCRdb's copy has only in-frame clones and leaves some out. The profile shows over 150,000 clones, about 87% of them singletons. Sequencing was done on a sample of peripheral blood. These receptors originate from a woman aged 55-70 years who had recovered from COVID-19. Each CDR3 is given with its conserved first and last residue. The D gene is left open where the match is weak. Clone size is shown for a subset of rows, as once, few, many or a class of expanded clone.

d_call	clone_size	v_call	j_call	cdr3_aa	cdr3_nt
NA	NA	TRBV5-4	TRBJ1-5	CASSLDRSHQPQHF	TGTGCCAGCAGCTTGGACAGGTCCCATCAGCCCCAGCATTTT
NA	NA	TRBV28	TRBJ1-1	CASTLPPNTEAFF	TGTGCCAGCACCCTACCCCCGAACACTGAAGCTTTCTTT
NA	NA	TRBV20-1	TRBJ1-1	CSATGDTEAFF	TGCAGTGCTACAGGGGACACTGAAGCTTTCTTT
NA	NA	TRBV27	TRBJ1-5	CASSFAGTPTGQPQHF	TGTGCCAGCAGTTTTGCTGGGACTCCCACCGGTCAGCCCCAGCATTTT
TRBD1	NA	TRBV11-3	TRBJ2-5	CASSNLDRGETQYF	TGTGCCAGCAGTAATCTGGACAGGGGAGAGACCCAGTACTTC
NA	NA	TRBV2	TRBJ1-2	CASSERGGYYGYTF	TGTGCCAGCAGTGAGAGGGGGGGGTACTATGGCTACACCTTC
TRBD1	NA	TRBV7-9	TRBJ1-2	CASKKQGASYGYTF	TGTGCCAGCAAAAAACAGGGGGCGTCCTATGGCTACACCTTC
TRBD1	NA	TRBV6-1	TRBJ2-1	CASSGSGQASSYNEQFF	TGTGCCAGCAGTGGGTCGGGACAGGCGAGCTCCTACAATGAGCAGTTCTTC
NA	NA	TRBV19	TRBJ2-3	CASSRSITDTQYF	TGTGCCAGTAGTCGGTCTATAACAGATACGCAGTATTTT
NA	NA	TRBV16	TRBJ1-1	CASSQWALGITEAFF	TGTGCCAGCAGCCAATGGGCCTTAGGCATCACTGAAGCTTTCTTT
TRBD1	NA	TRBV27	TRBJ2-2	CASRRTGGTGELFF	TGTGCCAGCAGGCGGACAGGGGGCACCGGGGAGCTGTTTTTT
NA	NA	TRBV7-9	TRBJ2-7	CASSLRDQLEQYF	TGTGCCAGCAGCCTCCGGGATCAGCTGGAGCAGTACTTC
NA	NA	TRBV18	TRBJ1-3	CASSPSGDNTIYF	TGTGCCAGCTCACCATCCGGGGATAACACCATATATTTT
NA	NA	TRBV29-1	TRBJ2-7	CSVLQGVSHEQYF	TGCAGCGTTCTACAGGGAGTGAGCCACGAGCAGTACTTC
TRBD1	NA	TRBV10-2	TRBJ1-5	CASMMGQGSSGNQPQHF	TGCGCCAGCATGATGGGACAGGGCAGCAGTGGCAATCAGCCCCAGCATTTT
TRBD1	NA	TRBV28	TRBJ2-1	CASRPFPGTGDRENEQFF	TGTGCCAGCAGGCCTTTCCCCGGGACAGGGGACCGAGAAAATGAGCAGTTCTTC
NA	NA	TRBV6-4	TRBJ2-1	CASSDQGLENNEQFF	TGTGCCAGCAGTGACCAGGGACTCGAGAACAATGAGCAGTTCTTC
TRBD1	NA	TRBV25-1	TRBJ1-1	CASSERRTGGFTEAFF	TGTGCCAGCAGTGAACGGCGGACAGGGGGGTTCACTGAAGCTTTCTTT
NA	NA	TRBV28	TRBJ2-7	CASSTGIPYEQYF	TGTGCCAGCAGTACAGGGATTCCCTACGAGCAGTACTTC
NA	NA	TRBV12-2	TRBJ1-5	CASRLDPAEVNQPQHF	TGTGCAAGTCGCTTAGATCCTGCAGAGGTCAATCAGCCCCAGCATTTT
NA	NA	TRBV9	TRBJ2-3	CASSDPRKASTDTQYF	TGTGCCAGCAGCGATCCCAGGAAGGCTAGCACAGATACGCAGTATTTT
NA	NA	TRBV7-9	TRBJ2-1	CASSPTLLDSSYNEQFF	TGTGCCAGCAGCCCGACCCTACTAGATAGCTCCTACAATGAGCAGTTCTTC
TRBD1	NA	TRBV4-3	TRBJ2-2	CASRSLSTRDRVIPLNTGELFF	TGCGCCAGCAGATCTTTATCGACAAGGGACAGGGTTATTCCCCTAAACACCGGGGAGCTGTTTTTT
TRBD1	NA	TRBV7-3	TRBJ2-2	CASSGGQGNTGELFF	TGTGCCAGCAGCGGGGGACAGGGGAACACCGGGGAGCTGTTTTTT
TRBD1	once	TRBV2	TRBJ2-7	CASDRGSYEQYF	TGTGCCAGTGACAGGGGTTCCTACGAGCAGTACTTC
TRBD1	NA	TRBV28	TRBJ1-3	CASSSPGQGAGNTIYF	TGTGCCAGCAGTTCCCCCGGACAGGGAGCCGGAAACACCATATATTTT
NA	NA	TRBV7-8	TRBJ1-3	CASSLQSLIGWETSSGNTIYF	TGTGCCAGCAGCTTGCAGAGTCTGATAGGCTGGGAGACGTCGTCTGGAAACACCATATATTTT
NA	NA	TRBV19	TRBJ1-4	CASSSQTTNEKLFF	TGTGCCAGTAGTAGCCAGACAACTAATGAAAAACTGTTTTTT
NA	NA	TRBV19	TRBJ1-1	CAAKSRGRTEAFF	TGTGCCGCCAAAAGTAGGGGGAGAACTGAAGCTTTCTTT
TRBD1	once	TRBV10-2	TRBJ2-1	CASSAIPGTGKYNEQFF	TGCGCCAGCAGCGCTATACCCGGGACAGGGAAGTACAATGAGCAGTTCTTC
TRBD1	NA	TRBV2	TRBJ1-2	CASSRDRAGGYGYTF	TGTGCCAGCAGTAGGGACAGGGCCGGGGGCTATGGCTACACCTTC
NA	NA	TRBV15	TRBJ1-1	CATSRDMNTEAFF	TGTGCCACCAGCAGAGATATGAACACTGAAGCTTTCTTT
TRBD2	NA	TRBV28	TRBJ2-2	CASTFSGGVTGELFF	TGTGCCAGCACATTTAGCGGGGGGGTTACCGGGGAGCTGTTTTTT
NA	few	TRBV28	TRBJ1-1	CASSPPRTDTEAFF	TGTGCCAGCAGTCCCCCCCGGACTGACACTGAAGCTTTCTTT
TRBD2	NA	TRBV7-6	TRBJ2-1	CASSLRGAGGYNEQFF	TGTGCCAGCAGCTTAAGGGGAGCGGGGGGTTACAATGAGCAGTTCTTC
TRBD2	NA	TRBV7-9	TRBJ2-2	CASSIGGASGELFF	TGTGCCAGCAGCATCGGGGGGGCGTCCGGGGAGCTGTTTTTT
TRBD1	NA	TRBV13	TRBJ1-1	CASSLTQDRAEAFF	TGTGCCAGCAGCCTGACCCAGGACAGGGCTGAAGCTTTCTTT
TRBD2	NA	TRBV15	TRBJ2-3	CATNPGGARTDTQYF	TGTGCCACCAATCCCGGGGGGGCTAGGACAGATACGCAGTATTTT
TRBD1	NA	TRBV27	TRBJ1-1	CASSTTGAMNTEAFF	TGTGCCAGCAGTACAACAGGGGCGATGAACACTGAAGCTTTCTTT
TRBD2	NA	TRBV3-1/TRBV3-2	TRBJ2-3	CASSLSGLAGSPSSTDTQYF	TGTGCCAGCAGCCTTTCGGGACTAGCGGGCTCCCCATCTAGCACAGATACGCAGTATTTT
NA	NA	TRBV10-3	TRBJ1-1	CAISEGGTEAFF	TGTGCCATCAGTGAGGGGGGGACTGAAGCTTTCTTT
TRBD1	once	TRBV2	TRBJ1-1	CASSGNRGDTEAFF	TGTGCCAGCAGTGGAAACAGGGGGGACACTGAAGCTTTCTTT
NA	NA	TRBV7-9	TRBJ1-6	CASSSREGTGYNSPLHF	TGTGCCAGCAGCTCCCGCGAGGGAACAGGGTATAATTCACCCCTCCACTTT
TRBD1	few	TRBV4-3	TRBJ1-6	CASSQGDRGTPLHF	TGCGCCAGCAGCCAAGGGGACAGGGGTACACCCCTCCACTTT
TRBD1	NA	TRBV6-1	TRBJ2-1	CASSELTGGLGNEQFF	TGTGCCAGCAGTGAATTGACAGGGGGCCTGGGAAATGAGCAGTTCTTC
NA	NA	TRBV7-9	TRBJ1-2	CASSLIQNYGYTF	TGTGCCAGCAGTTTGATTCAGAACTATGGCTACACCTTC